This T cell receptor beta chain was captured in a study of blood T cell repertoires in COVID-19. In the original workflow: Using reference gene primer amplification, nucleated cell counts were estimated. The assay was immunoSEQ multiplex PCR, and TCRdb's table has in-frame clones only and misses some. For V, J and clone size, that table is used; D and trimming come from the DNA. Here the sample spans fewer than 250,000 clones, around 81% being singletons. Recruitment covered about two dozen US areas and drew participants whose ages spanned about 18 to 100 years. What was sequenced was PBMCs or T cells enriched from blood (not recorded which). The TCR was taken from a woman aged 45-65 years with acute COVID-19.

The DNA of the CDR3 is TGCGCCAGCAGCCACCTCGACAGGGGGACAACTAATGAAAAACTGTTTTTT. Protein sequence: CASSHLDRGTTNEKLFF. This chain connects TRBV4-1 to TRBJ1-4; 9 nucleotides line up with TRBD1. V shed 3 bases, J shed 0 bases, and the junction held 5 bases outside the gene matches. There are 17 residues in the CDR3. Germline values: CDR1 MGHRA, CDR2 YSYEKL.